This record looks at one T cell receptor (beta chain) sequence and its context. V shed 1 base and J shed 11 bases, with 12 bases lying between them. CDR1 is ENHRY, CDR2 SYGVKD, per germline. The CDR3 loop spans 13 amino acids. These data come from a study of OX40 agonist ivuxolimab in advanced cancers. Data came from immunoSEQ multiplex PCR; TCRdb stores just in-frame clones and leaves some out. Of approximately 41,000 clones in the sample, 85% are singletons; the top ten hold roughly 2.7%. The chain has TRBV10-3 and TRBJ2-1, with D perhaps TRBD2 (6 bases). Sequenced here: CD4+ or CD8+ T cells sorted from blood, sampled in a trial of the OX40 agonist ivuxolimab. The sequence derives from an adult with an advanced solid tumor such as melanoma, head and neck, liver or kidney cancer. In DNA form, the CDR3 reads TGTGCCATCAGTGAGTTGTCCGGGACTCAGCAGTTCTTC. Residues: CAISELSGTQQFF.